This passage covers 19 T cell receptor beta chains from one sample sequenced in a study of T cell repertoires in cytomegalovirus infection. TCRdb called the reads again in MiXCR, with one record for every CDR3 protein. The data contain 750,000 to 950,000 distinct CDR3 sequences, roughly 29% of them seen just once; the ten biggest clones take up less than 15%. The antigens of these receptors remain unknown. Material: cultured CD8+ T cells from PBMCs, obtained from culture after CMV antigen stimulation. The receptor set was obtained from a human donor in good health (CMV status not recorded). Some clones in this sample may be carry-over from other donors' samples.

The CDR3 DNA sequence: TGTGCCAGCAGAGGGACTCCCGACGGGACTGAAGCTTTCTTT. Translation gives CASRGTPDGTEAFF. The rearrangement uses TRBV7-9 and TRBJ1-1, with D perhaps TRBD1 (5 bases). This CDR3 is 14 amino acids long. Germline CDR1 is SEHNR and CDR2 is FQNEAQ (reference sequence). Trimming shortened V by 6 bases and J by 5 bases, and 16 bases separated the two germline ends. Looking up the rest from reference TRBV7-9 and TRBJ1-1 gives the full variable domain: DTGVSQNPRHKITKRGQNVTFRCDPISEHNRLYWYRQTLGQGPEFLTYFQNEAQLEKSRLLSDRFSAERPKGSFSTLEIQRTEQGDSAMYLCASRGTPDGTEAFFGQGTRLTVV.

This clonotype was detected many times. J is TRBJ1-1 and V is TRBV27; TRBD1 aligns across 8 bases. J gave up 1 base and V 3 bases, and 4 bases lay outside the gene matches. The CDR3 contains 15 residues. The germline gives CDR1 MNHEY, CDR2 SMNVEV (reference sequence). DNA for the CDR3: TGTGCCAGCAGTTTTCAGACAGGGGAGAACACTGAAGCTTTCTTT. Its translation is CASSFQTGENTEAFF.

This clonotype has a count of ten or more. J is TRBJ2-5 and V is TRBV5-5; D is ambiguous. This CDR3 contains 16 residues. Trimming cost V 1 base and J 1 base, with 14 bases left between them. Germline assignment: CDR1 SGHKS and CDR2 YYEKEE (reference sequence). The CDR3: CASSLSYGRTQETQYF. CDR3 sequence (DNA): TGTGCCAGCAGCTTGTCTTACGGACGGACCCAAGAGACCCAGTACTTC.

J is TRBJ1-5 and V is TRBV19; D unresolved. This CDR3 spans 15 amino acids. Trimming took off 3 bases at V and 1 base at J, with 10 bases between the two ends. Looked up from germline, CDR1 is LNHDA and CDR2 is SQIVND (reference sequence). CDR3 sequence (DNA): TGTGCCAGTAGTATCGAGAGTTGGAGCAATCAGCCCCAGCATTTT. This codes for CASSIESWSNQPQHF.

In this sample, this clonotype turned up many times. The J gene is TRBJ1-3, the V gene TRBV7-8, with D unresolved. Germline V gene lookup returns CDR1 SGHVS and CDR2 FQNEAQ. V lost 5 bases and J lost 0, with 14 bases in between. CDR3 length equals 16 residues. CDR3 DNA sequence: TGTGCCAGCAGCGCCAACAACGCCGTCTCTGGAAACACCATATATTTT. It encodes CASSANNAVSGNTIYF.

This clonotype was found a few times. The chain uses TRBV7-6 and TRBJ2-7; no definite D call. This CDR3 is built from 13 residues. V lost 0 bases and J 6 bases, leaving 9 bases between the germline ends. The V gene's germline CDR1 is SGHVS and CDR2 FNYEAQ. The DNA for the CDR3 is TGTGCCAGCAGCTTAGCCGTGGTTAGCGAGCAGTACGTC. Amino acid sequence: CASSLAVVSEQYV.

J is TRBJ2-3 and V is TRBV28; 11 positions agree with TRBD2. J gave up 4 bases and V 4 bases, and 16 bases lay outside the gene matches. The CDR3 sequence is 19 residues long. Germline CDR1 and CDR2: MDHEN and SYDVKM. Here the CDR3 DNA reads TGTGCCAGCAGTTCGTTGAGGGCTAGCGGGGGGTGGCTGCCAGATACGCAGTATTTT. Its translation is CASSSLRASGGWLPDTQYF.

This clonotype was counted only a few times. The V and J genes are TRBV15 and TRBJ2-3; D not certain. Trimming removed 0 bases from V and 2 bases from J, with 9 bases in between. The germline V gene encodes CDR1 LNHNV and CDR2 YYDKDF (reference sequence). The CDR3 has 15 residues. CDR3 DNA: TGTGCCACCAGCAGAGATATAGGTCTCACAGATACGCAGTATTTT. Protein sequence: CATSRDIGLTDTQYF.

V is TRBV10-3 and J is TRBJ1-1; 7 bases are shared with TRBD1. The trim removed 0 bases at V and 7 bases at J, leaving 26 bases unmatched. The CDR3 length is 21 residues. The germline CDR1 and CDR2 sequences are ENHRY and SYGVKD. DNA for the CDR3: TGTGCCATCAGTGAGTCGGGGACAGTTAGTTTCAAATCCCCGGGGCACTATGAAGCTTTCTTT. This gives the protein CAISESGTVSFKSPGHYEAFF.

This rearrangement joins TRBV4-1 to TRBJ1-2, with D unresolved. Germline CDR1 and CDR2: MGHRA and YSYEKL. The CDR3 is 14 amino acids. Trimming took 4 bases from V and 4 from J, leaving 13 bases between them. The CDR3 nucleotides read TGCGCCAGCAGCCCCAATACAGAGTTCTATGGCTACACCTTC. It yields the protein CASSPNTEFYGYTF.

This clonotype was counted a few times. The rearrangement links TRBV7-8 to TRBJ2-2; D is unresolved. This CDR3 spans 14 amino acids. V lost 5 bases, J lost 5 bases, and 12 bases lay in between. Germline assignment: CDR1 SGHVS and CDR2 FQNEAQ. CDR3 residues: CASSRRLQTGELFF. The CDR3 DNA reads TGTGCCAGCAGCCGGAGATTACAGACCGGGGAGCTGTTTTTT.

The J gene is TRBJ2-2, the V gene TRBV27; 9 bases are shared with TRBD2. V lost 2 bases to trimming and J lost 4 bases; unmatched junction nucleotides: 2. Germline CDR1 MNHEY, CDR2 SMNVEV (reference sequence). The CDR3 extends over 15 amino acids. The CDR3 here is CASSLVAGVTGELFF. The CDR3 DNA sequence: TGTGCCAGCAGTTTAGTAGCGGGGGTCACCGGGGAGCTGTTTTTT.

The chain has TRBV28 and TRBJ1-2; D may be TRBD1 (6 bases). In germline, CDR1 is MDHEN, CDR2 SYDVKM. The CDR3 sequence is 12 residues long. V lost 4 bases and J 13 bases, leaving 16 bases between the germline ends. The CDR3 coding sequence is TGTGCCAGCAGTTCTTGGGAGGGGGTCACCACCTTC. Its translation: CASSSWEGVTTF.

The chain has TRBV9 and TRBJ1-1; D ambiguous. The CDR3 runs to 14 residues. V gave up 5 bases and J gave up 5 bases, with 16 bases separating them. Germline CDR1 and CDR2: SGDLS and YYNGEE. CDR3 amino acids: CASRPPDGVTEAFF. CDR3 DNA sequence: TGTGCCAGCAGACCTCCCGACGGGGTTACTGAAGCTTTCTTT.

The chain combines TRBV25-1 with TRBJ2-5; 8 bases are shared with TRBD2. The CDR3 length is 13 residues. The germline V gene encodes CDR1 MGHDK and CDR2 SYGVNS. Trimming removed 7 bases from V and 7 bases from J; junction bases left unmatched: 8. CDR3 region: CASTGLAPVTQYF. CDR3 sequence (DNA): TGTGCCAGCACCGGACTAGCTCCAGTGACCCAGTACTTC.

The chain uses TRBV6-6 and TRBJ2-2; D unresolved. From germline, CDR1 is MNHNY and CDR2 SVGAGI (reference sequence). This CDR3 is built from 12 residues. The V end was cut by 10 bases, the J end by 2 bases, with 8 bases between. As DNA, the CDR3 is TGTGCCACCCTTTATAACACCGGGGAGCTGTTTTTT. Its translation: CATLYNTGELFF.

In its sample, this clonotype was seen a few times. This may arise from a read error, as a much more abundant clone is one base away. The chain is built from TRBV14 and TRBJ2-5; D is uncertain. Germline CDR1 and CDR2: SGHDN and FVKESK. This CDR3 has 12 residues. The V end was cut by 2 bases, the J end by 0 bases, with 1 base between. Here the CDR3 DNA reads TGTGCCAGCAGCCAATACCAAGAGACCCAGTACTTC. It is translated as CASSQYQETQYF.

The chain links TRBV9 to TRBJ2-2; D remains ambiguous. Germline CDR1 and CDR2: SGDLS and YYNGEE. Trimming took off 1 base at V and 4 bases at J, with 5 bases between the two ends. The CDR3 sequence is 13 residues long. The CDR3 sequence: CASSVRITGELFF. In DNA, the CDR3 is TGTGCCAGCAGCGTAAGGATCACCGGGGAGCTGTTTTTT.

The chain joins TRBV4-1 to TRBJ1-2; D is perhaps TRBD1 (6 bases). V shed 6 bases and J shed 2 bases, with 16 bases lying between them. CDR1 is MGHRA, CDR2 YSYEKL, per germline. The CDR3 has 15 amino acids. The CDR3 DNA sequence: TGCGCCAGCAGGGGGGAGACAGGCGGGAACTATGGCTACACCTTC. Protein product: CASRGETGGNYGYTF.